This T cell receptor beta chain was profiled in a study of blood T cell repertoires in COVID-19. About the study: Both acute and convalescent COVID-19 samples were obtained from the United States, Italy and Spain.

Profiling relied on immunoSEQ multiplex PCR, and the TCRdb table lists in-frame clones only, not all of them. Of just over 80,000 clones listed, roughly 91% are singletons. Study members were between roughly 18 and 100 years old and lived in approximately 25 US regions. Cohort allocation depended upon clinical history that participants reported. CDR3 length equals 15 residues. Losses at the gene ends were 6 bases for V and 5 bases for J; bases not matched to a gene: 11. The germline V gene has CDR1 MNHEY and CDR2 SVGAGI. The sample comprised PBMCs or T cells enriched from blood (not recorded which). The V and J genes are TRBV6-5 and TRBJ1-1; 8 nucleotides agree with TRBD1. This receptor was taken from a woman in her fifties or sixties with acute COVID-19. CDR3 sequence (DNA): TGTGCCAGCAGCCAATTCGGACAGGGAAGGACTGAAGCTTTCTTT. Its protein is CASSQFGQGRTEAFF.